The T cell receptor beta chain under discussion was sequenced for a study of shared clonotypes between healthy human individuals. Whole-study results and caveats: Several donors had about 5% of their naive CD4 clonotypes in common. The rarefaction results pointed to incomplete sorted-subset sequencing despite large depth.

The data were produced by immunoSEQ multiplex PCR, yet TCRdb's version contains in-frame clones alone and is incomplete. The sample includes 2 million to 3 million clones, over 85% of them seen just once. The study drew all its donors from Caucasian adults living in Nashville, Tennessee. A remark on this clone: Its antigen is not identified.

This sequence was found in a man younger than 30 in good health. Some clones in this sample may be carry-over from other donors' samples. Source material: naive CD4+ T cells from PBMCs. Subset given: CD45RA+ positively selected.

DNA for the CDR3: TGTGCCAGCAGCGACGACAGGGGGCTGAATGAGCAGTTCTTC. Protein sequence: CASSDDRGLNEQFF. The chain joins TRBV2 to TRBJ2-1; 10 bases align to TRBD1. V lost 6 bases and J lost 7; bases outside the gene matches: 6. The CDR3 spans 14 residues. Germline V gene sequence: CDR1 SNHLY, CDR2 FYNNEI.